This T cell receptor (beta chain) was recovered during a study of Ad26.COV2.S vaccination and SARS-CoV-2 variants (dated by TCRdb to about 2021). Context from the whole study: Vaccine-arm donors came from COV1001, a multicentre, randomized, double-blind, placebo-controlled phase I-IIa trial of Ad26.COV2.S in healthy adults. Investigators remained blinded to trial group allocation during experiments and outcome assessment. Trial participants were randomized into five groups of five: low-dose or high-dose Ad26.COV2.S given once or twice, or placebo on both occasions. TCRbeta repertoire sequencing served as the tool for gauging how specific and how broad the SARS-CoV-2-reactive T cell receptors were following Ad26.COV2.S vaccination. The TCR-sequenced set comprised around 30 samples: 19 Ad26.COV2.S vaccine recipients, 5 placebo recipients and 8 SARS-CoV-2 convalescent individuals. Ad26.COV2.S was given intramuscularly at 5x10^10 or 1x10^11 viral particles, as a single shot or as two shots 56 days apart. The paper's findings and limits, for the study overall: The authors noted that the TCR breadth and depth analyses may have underestimated total T cell responses. After vaccination, spike-specific CD8+ and CD4+ T cell responses were reported to show substantial breadth. Comparing responses between vaccine doses or regimens was not something the study was powered to do. Spike-specific TCR breadth was higher in Ad26.COV2.S recipients than in placebo recipients (P = 0.0014). Vaccine and placebo recipients had comparable non-spike TCR breadth, which fits with the vaccine containing only spike.

The germline ends are 11 bases apart after V is trimmed by 4 bases and J by 4 bases. The germline V gene yields SGHRS for CDR1 and YFSETQ for CDR2. The CDR3 runs 13 amino acids, cysteine and phenylalanine included. This entry keeps only the CDR3 DNA: 39 bases, framed from base 1. Reading the label with the study, this specimen's treatment or condition is: 15 to 20 received Ad26.COV2.S at low or high dose, single or two shots; several received placebo; per-sample allocation not given. Repertoires of vaccine and placebo recipients were sequenced from samples collected on day 63 after the first injection. Between 29 July and 7 August 2020, Cohort 1b enrolled 25 adults aged 18-55 years at one site in Boston, USA. As a vaccine, Ad26.COV2.S was a replication-incompetent adenovirus type 26 vector that expressed a prefusion-stabilized SARS-CoV-2 spike protein derived from the original Wuhan strain. Note on this clone: Its antigen remains unidentified. No per-base quality is available; no much larger clone lies one base away.

The immunoSEQ Assay was used to sequence TCRbeta CDR3 regions. After extraction, genomic DNA underwent amplification by bias-controlled multiplex PCR, followed by high-throughput sequencing. From the authors' description of their analysis: To quantify the absolute abundance of every unique TCRbeta CDR3 region, sequences were collapsed and filtered. T cell fraction was estimated by normalizing TCRbeta template counts to usable DNA, which was measured by amplifying reference genes present in all nucleated cells. Repertoire TCRs were annotated as SARS-CoV-2-specific when V gene, CDR3 amino acid sequence and J gene were exactly matched to a known reactive TCR set. The reference SARS-CoV-2 TCR set came from MIRA and was filtered for enrichment in COVID-19-positive ImmuneCODE repertoires, removing public or cross-reactive TCRs. Using the MIRA antigens, annotated TCRs were further analysed by specific ORF or by position within an ORF. Breadth was defined as annotated unique rearrangements over total unique productive rearrangements; depth was the summed frequency of those rearrangements. Group comparisons of TCR breadth used two-sided Wilcoxon rank-sum tests. What TCRdb holds here is the immuneACCESS table cut down to in-frame rearrangements. Part of the clones is not present; checked against another copy, under half of the missing clones reflect an unresolved V gene, and the others are unexplained. The D gene and trimming were derived from the DNA, and the V and J assignments and clone size from that table. The sample yields roughly 700,000 clones; about 90% were counted once. Together, the top ten hold nearly 1.5% of the sample.

This receptor chain uses TRBV5-1 and TRBJ2-5; the D gene is perhaps TRBD2, on 6 matching bases. The sample was peripheral blood, taken in a trial of Ad26.COV2.S vaccine versus placebo. This sequence originates from a person between 18 and 59 years old who received the Ad26.COV2.S COVID-19 vaccine or a placebo. The bases read TGCGCCAGCAGCGCGGGGTCCGGAGAGACCCAGTACTTC. It codes for CASSAGSGETQYF.